The present entry profiles one T cell receptor (beta chain) with its context. What it binds is not known. These data originate in a study of identical twins. Points from the study as a whole: Out-of-frame alpha sequences shared by twins were enriched for low generation probability. The study found weaker excess twin sharing in beta out-of-frame sequences.

It was template switching that added a universal primer site, and there were unique molecular identifiers on the cDNA. TCRdb called the 5' RACE reads again in MiXCR, with one record for every CDR3 protein. The top ten hold over 4% of the sample, which has under 800,000 distinct CDR3 sequences, roughly 20% seen once. The CDR3 is 13 residues long. In germline, CDR1 is SQVTM, CDR2 ANQGSEA. The ends were cut back, 6 bases at V and 1 base at J, with 12 bases in the middle. The data were also submitted as part of a second study, on T cells expressing NK-cell markers. From that second work: Expanded NKG2C+ T cell clones had unclear HCMV specificity.

This receptor was taken from a woman aged 18-35 years in good health. Input material: PBMCs. The chain uses TRBV29-1 and TRBJ1-1, with D possibly being TRBD1 (6 bases). The CDR3 region has the DNA TGCAGCGTCGAGGACAGCCCGAACACTGAAGCTTTCTTT. This translates into CSVEDSPNTEAFF.